Listed here is a single TCR beta chain. Its antigen is still unknown. These data originate in a study of cytomegalovirus exposure and HLA in healthy donors. Study-level findings and limits: The authors enumerated roughly 180 TCR beta chains as linked to cytomegalovirus.

The PCR had 60 Vbeta and 13 Jbeta primers. Assay: immunoSEQ multiplex PCR; the TCRdb copy retains only in-frame clones and omits some. Of about 190,000 clones in the sample, over 80% were seen once. It was healthy bone marrow donors who served as donors. This CDR3 region has 15 residues. Germline V gene sequence: CDR1 LNHDA, CDR2 SQIVND (reference sequence). With V trimmed by 5 bases and J by 0 bases, 5 bases remained unmatched. Sequencing input: PBMCs. The receptor's source is a man aged 40-49 years in good health and CMV-seropositive. This rearrangement joins TRBV19 to TRBJ1-1; 8 bases are a match to TRBD1. CDR3 in amino acids: CASSVRTGMNTEAFF. The CDR3 coding sequence is TGTGCCAGTAGTGTACGGACAGGGATGAACACTGAAGCTTTCTTT.